The 22 T cell receptor beta chains presented below share a single source sample, sequenced in a study of T cells after yellow fever vaccination. TCRdb ran MiXCR on the 5' RACE reads and lists one entry per CDR3 protein. The repertoire consists of about 340,000 distinct CDR3 sequences, with 8.7% occurring once and the leading ten covering 18%. The starting material was PBMCs, obtained on the day of the first yellow fever vaccination. The receptors come from a man aged 18 to 30 who received the YFV17D yellow fever vaccine.

Many counts were recorded for this clonotype. The CDR3 loop reads CASSRVVREGVANYGYTF. The CDR3 DNA follows: TGTGCCAGCAGCCGGGTTGTAAGGGAAGGGGTCGCTAACTATGGCTACACCTTC. This chain links TRBV6-1 with TRBJ1-2; possible D gene TRBD1, 5 bases. Deletions cut 6 bases from V and 0 bases from J, with 23 bases between. The CDR3 sequence is 18 residues long. Germline V CDR1 and CDR2: MNHNS, SASEGT.

The chain uses TRBV5-1 and TRBJ2-1, with D maybe TRBD1 (6 bases). Germline V gene sequence: CDR1 SGHRS, CDR2 YFSETQ. This CDR3 region has 15 residues. Deletions cut 0 bases from V and 10 bases from J, with 17 bases between. CDR3 protein: CASSLGRQVFNEQFF. The DNA of the CDR3 is TGCGCCAGCAGCTTGGGGCGACAGGTTTTCAACGAGCAGTTCTTC.

The chain joins TRBV20-1 to TRBJ2-3; D is perhaps TRBD2 (6 bases). V was clipped by 3 bases and J by 0 bases, with 13 bases between them. Looked up from germline, CDR1 is DFQATT and CDR2 is SNEGSKA (reference sequence). This CDR3 has 15 residues. CDR3 region: CSARVRGTSTDTQYF. CDR3 coding DNA: TGCAGTGCTAGGGTTCGGGGGACTAGCACAGATACGCAGTATTTT.

In its sample, this clonotype was seen a few times. The genes are TRBV28 and TRBJ2-5; a weak D match, TRBD1 (6 bases). V lost 1 base and J 5 bases, leaving 14 bases between the germline ends. The CDR3 contains 15 residues. From germline, CDR1 is MDHEN and CDR2 SYDVKM. For the CDR3, the DNA is TGTGCCAGCAGTTTATTCAGGGGAACGAGGGAGACCCAGTACTTC. Protein product: CASSLFRGTRETQYF.

This clonotype has a handful of counts. V gene TRBV5-1 combines with J gene TRBJ1-2; no clear D. Trimming pared 2 bases from V and 5 bases from J, leaving 10 bases between. This CDR3 is 13 amino acids long. Germline CDR1 reads SGHRS; CDR2 reads YFSETQ. The CDR3 DNA sequence: TGCGCCAGCAGCTTTTCCGGACCTTATGGCTACACCTTC. Its translation: CASSFSGPYGYTF.

This clonotype was recorded a few times. The rearrangement links TRBV7-2 to TRBJ2-1; possibly TRBD1 or TRBD2 for D (5 bases each). Per germline, CDR1 SGHTA and CDR2 FQGNSA. The CDR3 has 13 residues. V lost 1 base to trimming and J lost 9 bases, with 10 bases between them. For the CDR3, the DNA is TGTGCCAGCAGCTTAGTGGGGGACGGTGAGCAGTTCTTC. Translating gives CASSLVGDGEQFF.

Ten or more counts support this clonotype. The chain combines TRBV7-9 with TRBJ2-7; D is possibly TRBD1 (6 bases). The CDR3 consists of 14 residues. Germline loops: CDR1 SEHNR, CDR2 FQNEAQ (reference sequence). Trimming removed 5 bases from V and 2 bases from J, with 13 bases in between. In nucleotides, the CDR3 is TGTGCCAGCAGCCTGGGGACACTGGCCTACGAGCAGTACTTC. Translating gives CASSLGTLAYEQYF.

This clonotype was found many times. The chain links TRBV4-3 to TRBJ2-1; TRBD1 is a possible D gene (6 bases). The germline V and J ends were trimmed by 1 base and 1 base, with 8 bases remaining between them. The germline gives CDR1 LGHNA, CDR2 YSLEER. The CDR3 is made up of 15 amino acids. CDR3 nucleotides: TGCGCCAGCAGCCAAGGGACAGCTTCCTACAATGAGCAGTTCTTC. Translated: CASSQGTASYNEQFF.

This chain uses TRBV2 with TRBJ2-2, with D possibly being TRBD2 (5 bases). Per the germline V gene, CDR1 is SNHLY and CDR2 is FYNNEI. This CDR3 comprises 15 residues. Trimming stripped 1 base from V and 9 bases from J, with 15 bases between. CDR3: CASSEGRGLARELFF. The CDR3 region has the DNA TGTGCCAGCAGTGAAGGTCGGGGTTTGGCCAGGGAGCTGTTTTTT.

This chain connects TRBV29-1 to TRBJ1-2; tentative D call: TRBD1 (6 bases). This CDR3 contains 13 residues. Germline CDR1 reads SQVTM; CDR2 reads ANQGSEA. V gave up 4 bases and J gave up 0 bases, with 9 bases separating them. The CDR3 protein is CSVGRQANYGYTF. The CDR3 region has the DNA TGCAGCGTTGGTAGACAGGCTAACTATGGCTACACCTTC.

The J gene is TRBJ2-3, the V gene TRBV7-2, with D unclear. Between the trimmed V and J ends, which lost 1 base and 5 bases, there was a span of 7 bases. Germline CDR1 and CDR2: SGHTA and FQGNSA. The CDR3 is made up of 13 amino acids. CDR3 region: CASSLGPRDTQYF. The CDR3 nucleotides read TGTGCCAGCAGCTTAGGCCCACGAGATACGCAGTATTTT.

There are many counts of this clonotype. The chain uses TRBV14 and TRBJ1-4, with 7 bases fitting TRBD1. This CDR3 comprises 12 residues. Germline CDR1 is SGHDN and CDR2 is FVKESK. J was trimmed by 8 bases and V by 4 bases; bases with no gene match: 1. CDR3 sequence (DNA): TGTGCCAGCAGCCCGGACAGGGAAAAACTGTTTTTT. Translating it yields CASSPDREKLFF.

The genes are TRBV4-1 and TRBJ2-7; D remains ambiguous. CDR1 is MGHRA, CDR2 YSYEKL, per germline. The CDR3 sequence is 16 residues long. The ends were cut back, 6 bases at V and 2 bases at J, with 20 bases in the middle. CDR3 sequence (DNA): TGCGCCAGCAGAACGGTTGCCTATGGGTCCCCCTACGAGCAGTACTTC. Amino acids: CASRTVAYGSPYEQYF.

The chain links TRBV29-1 to TRBJ1-2; 7 bases map to TRBD1. This CDR3 spans 12 amino acids. Looked up from germline, CDR1 is SQVTM and CDR2 is ANQGSEA. This CDR3 is CITGDPNYGYTF. DNA of the CDR3: TGCATCACAGGGGACCCAAACTATGGCTACACCTTC.

The chain employs TRBV20-1 and TRBJ1-2; 7 nucleotides agree with TRBD1. The CDR3 runs 13 residues. V dropped 0 bases and J dropped 8; count of bases not matched to a gene: 6. Germline V CDR1 and CDR2: DFQATT, SNEGSKA (reference sequence). This CDR3 is CSARETGSQGYTF. CDR3 nucleotides: TGCAGTGCTAGAGAGACAGGGTCTCAAGGCTACACCTTC.

Only a few counts were recorded for this clonotype. The chain links TRBV20-1 to TRBJ2-2, with a possible D match to TRBD1 (6 bases). The CDR3 runs 13 residues. Germline V CDR1 and CDR2: DFQATT, SNEGSKA (reference sequence). Trimming removed 5 bases from V and 4 bases from J, with 11 bases in between. Written as DNA, the CDR3 is TGCAGTGCTCCGAACAGGGTCACCGGGGAGCTGTTTTTT. This sequence encodes CSAPNRVTGELFF.

The table lists this clonotype with many counts. The V call is TRBV29-1, the J call TRBJ2-5; the D gene is possibly TRBD2 (6 bases). There are 12 residues in the CDR3. Trimming took 4 bases from V and 5 from J, leaving 11 bases between them. Germline V gene lookup returns CDR1 SQVTM and CDR2 ANQGSEA. Here the CDR3 DNA reads TGCAGCGTTGGGGTAGGAGGGGAGACCCAGTACTTC. This gives the protein CSVGVGGETQYF.

This rearrangement joins TRBV12-3 or TRBV12-4 to TRBJ2-5, with 8 bases lining up with TRBD1. The CDR3 length is 16 residues. V shed 2 bases and J 1 base; nucleotides not matched to a gene: 6. CDR3 bases: TGTGCCAGCAGTTTACTAGGGACAGGCTCCCAAGAGACCCAGTACTTC. It is translated as CASSLLGTGSQETQYF.

This clonotype was recorded many times. V gene TRBV4-1 combines with J gene TRBJ1-4; D not resolved. This CDR3 has 15 residues. Trimming removed 0 bases at V and 6 bases at J, with 11 bases between. The germline CDR1 and CDR2 sequences are MGHRA and YSYEKL. CDR3 protein: CASSQEQTIDEKLFF. DNA for the CDR3: TGCGCCAGCAGCCAAGAACAGACTATCGATGAAAAACTGTTTTTT.

The chain combines TRBV15 with TRBJ2-7, with D hard to call. The V and J ends lost 0 bases and 5 bases respectively, with 11 bases between them. The germline V gene has CDR1 LNHNV and CDR2 YYDKDF (reference sequence). CDR3 length equals 14 residues. As DNA, the CDR3 is TGTGCCACCAGCAGAGATCGGGCAGGAAACGAGCAGTACGTC. It translates to CATSRDRAGNEQYV.

Only a few counts were recorded for this clonotype. This sequence joins TRBV5-1 and TRBJ2-3; TRBD1 aligns across 11 bases. The CDR3 contains 15 residues. Trimming removed 3 bases from V and 1 base from J; junction bases left unmatched: 1. Germline CDR1 is SGHRS and CDR2 is YFSETQ. The CDR3 DNA follows: TGCGCCAGCAGCTGGGGACAGGGGGGCACAGATACGCAGTATTTT. Translating gives CASSWGQGGTDTQYF.

The chain uses TRBV12-3 or TRBV12-4 and TRBJ2-1; either TRBD1 or TRBD2 may supply D (6 bases each). V was trimmed by 3 bases and J by 8 bases, leaving 20 bases between them. This CDR3 has 16 amino acids. In nucleotides, the CDR3 is TGTGCCAGCAGTTTCTGGGGGGCCAGTTTCTTCGATGAGCAGTTCTTC. Residues: CASSFWGASFFDEQFF.